Below, 30 T cell receptor beta chains from the same sample are listed, as sequenced in a study of OX40 agonist ivuxolimab in advanced cancers. Method: immunoSEQ multiplex PCR; TCRdb's copy keeps in-frame clones and lacks some. This sample carries approximately 69,000 clones, more than 70% of them seen once, and the ten largest clones take approximately 2.1%. Sequences were derived from CD4+ or CD8+ T cells sorted from blood, sampled in a trial of the OX40 agonist ivuxolimab. Receptors originate from an adult with an advanced solid tumor such as melanoma, head and neck, liver or kidney cancer.

CDR3 amino acids: CAWTRTGVTYGYTF. The CDR3 nucleotides are TGTGCCTGGACCCGGACAGGGGTAACGTATGGCTACACCTTC. The genes are TRBV30 and TRBJ1-2; TRBD1 matches 9 bases. J lost 5 bases, V lost 4 bases, and 8 bases had no gene match. This CDR3 is built from 14 residues. From germline, CDR1 is GTSNPN and CDR2 SVGIG (reference sequence). The full variable domain, in which reference TRBV30 and TRBJ1-2 provide the parts outside the CDR3, is SQTIHQWPATLVQPVGSPLSLECTVEGTSNPNLYWYRQAAGRGLQLLFYSVGIGQISSEVPQNLSASRPQDRQFILSSKKLLLSDSGFYLCAWTRTGVTYGYTFGSGTRLTVV.

The chain has TRBV6-1 and TRBJ1-5, with D perhaps TRBD1 (5 bases). Trimming cost V 1 base and J 5 bases, with 24 bases left between them. The germline V gene has CDR1 MNHNS and CDR2 SASEGT. This CDR3 spans 19 amino acids. The CDR3 nucleotides are TGTGCCAGCAGTGAAGGTAGGGCCAACTTAAGGGGCAGGGATCAGCCCCAGCATTTT. It is translated as CASSEGRANLRGRDQPQHF.

V is TRBV5-8 and J is TRBJ2-5; TRBD1 or TRBD2 may be the D gene (5 bases each). The CDR3 is made up of 13 amino acids. CDR1 and CDR2 (germline): SGHTS, YDEGEE. V was cut by 4 bases and J by 2 bases, with 9 bases left in between. This chain's CDR3 is CASSRDLQETQYF. Written as DNA, the CDR3 is TGTGCCAGCAGCCGGGACCTTCAAGAGACCCAGTACTTC.

The chain has TRBV18 and TRBJ1-1; maybe TRBD1 (6 bases). The V and J ends lost 3 bases and 11 bases respectively, with 16 bases between them. Germline V CDR1 and CDR2: KGHSH, LQKENI. This CDR3 has 13 residues. The CDR3 loop is CASSPRSGEWAFF. Here the CDR3 DNA reads TGTGCCAGCTCACCGAGGTCAGGGGAATGGGCTTTCTTT.

The chain links TRBV15 to TRBJ2-1; 7 nucleotides align to TRBD1. Germline values: CDR1 LNHNV, CDR2 YYDKDF (reference sequence). CDR3 length equals 18 residues. J gave up 3 bases and V 6 bases, and 17 bases lay outside the gene matches. The CDR3 DNA sequence: TGTGCCACCAGAGCCCAAAGGGACAGCGCTTCGGTCTACAATGAGCAGTTCTTC. This translates into CATRAQRDSASVYNEQFF.

V usage is TRBV12-5 and J usage is TRBJ2-7, with 11 positions matching TRBD2. The CDR3 extends over 15 amino acids. Trimming removed 8 bases from V and 5 bases from J; junction bases left unmatched: 11. Germline CDR1 LGHNT, CDR2 FRNRAP. CDR3 region: CASSPPGLAVHEQYF. The CDR3 DNA follows: TGTGCTAGTAGCCCTCCGGGACTAGCGGTCCACGAGCAGTACTTC.

The DNA of the CDR3 is TGTGCCAGCAGCTCCGAGTATTACAATGAGCAGTTCTTC. Its translation: CASSSEYYNEQFF. The chain carries TRBV11-2 and TRBJ2-1; D gene unclear. The CDR3 covers 13 residues. The V gene lost 4 bases and the J gene lost 4 bases, with 8 bases spanning the gap. CDR1 and CDR2 from the germline V gene are SGHAT and FQNNGV.

The rearrangement links TRBV5-4 to TRBJ1-4; no clear D. Trimming cost V 4 bases and J 7 bases, with 14 bases left between them. Germline loops: CDR1 SGHNT, CDR2 YYREEE (reference sequence). The CDR3 is 14 amino acids. CDR3 coding DNA: TGTGCCAGCAGCCCCCCCCACGGTATTGAAAAACTGTTTTTT. Its translation: CASSPPHGIEKLFF.

This chain joins TRBV18 and TRBJ2-4; 7 nucleotides agree with TRBD2. The CDR3 length is 14 residues. With V trimmed by 3 bases and J by 3 bases, 2 bases remained unmatched. Germline V gene data show CDR1 as KGHSH and CDR2 as LQKENI. CDR3 in DNA: TGTGCCAGCTCACCGGGGGGGAACAAAAACATTCAGTACTTC. Its translation: CASSPGGNKNIQYF.

J is TRBJ2-2 and V is TRBV10-1, with a possible D match to TRBD1 (6 bases). Deletions cut 3 bases from V and 6 bases from J, with 8 bases between. Germline values: CDR1 WNHNN, CDR2 SYGVQD (reference sequence). CDR3 length equals 13 residues. The CDR3 protein is CASSEGGSGELFF. CDR3 bases: TGCGCCAGCAGTGAAGGGGGTTCCGGGGAGCTGTTTTTT.

This clone was counted a single time. The chain joins TRBV5-1 to TRBJ2-7, with a tentative D call TRBD2 (6 bases). The CDR3 runs 14 residues. The V and J ends lost 3 bases and 9 bases respectively, with 19 bases between them. Germline values: CDR1 SGHRS, CDR2 YFSETQ. CDR3 DNA sequence: TGCGCCAGCAGCTCCTTGGGGGACTCCGGGCGGCAGTACTTC. Protein product: CASSSLGDSGRQYF.

The chain is built from TRBV5-6 and TRBJ2-4; 7 bases align to TRBD2. The V gene's germline CDR1 is SGHDT and CDR2 YYEEEE. Trimming removed 0 bases from V and 11 bases from J; junction bases left unmatched: 5. The CDR3 has 13 residues. CDR3 in amino acids: CASSLALGRVQYF. The CDR3 nucleotides read TGTGCCAGCAGCTTGGCCCTTGGGAGGGTTCAGTACTTC.

This clone was picked up a small number of times. The V call is TRBV5-8, the J call TRBJ1-2, with TRBD1 matching 12 bases. The length of the CDR3 is 15 residues. CDR1 and CDR2 from the germline V gene are SGHTS and YDEGEE. V lost 4 bases, J lost 8 bases, and 9 bases stayed unmatched. The CDR3 DNA reads TGTGCCAGCAGCCTCATGGGGACAGGGGGCTTCGGCTACACCTTC. Its translation is CASSLMGTGGFGYTF.

The V call is TRBV5-8, the J call TRBJ2-1; 7 positions match TRBD2. Looked up from germline, CDR1 is SGHTS and CDR2 is YDEGEE. V dropped 4 bases and J dropped 7; count of bases not matched to a gene: 14. The CDR3 extends over 16 amino acids. For the CDR3, the DNA is TGTGCCAGCAGCGTGCGCCTAGCCCGGGGAGGGAATGAGCAGTTCTTC. As protein: CASSVRLARGGNEQFF.

This chain uses TRBV5-1 with TRBJ1-3, with TRBD1 matching 7 bases. Germline-derived CDR1 and CDR2 are SGHRS and YFSETQ. V lost 4 bases and J lost 1; bases outside the gene matches: 11. This CDR3 region has 17 residues. The CDR3 region is CASSQGQLKHSGNTIYF. The CDR3 nucleotides are TGCGCCAGCAGCCAGGGACAGTTAAAACATTCTGGAAACACCATATATTTT.

This chain connects TRBV5-6 to TRBJ1-4; TRBD1 is a possible D gene (5 bases). Germline-derived CDR1 and CDR2 are SGHDT and YYEEEE. The CDR3 contains 14 residues. Trimming left V 0 bases short and J 8 bases short, with 11 bases between. The chain's CDR3 is CASSLVGAGEKLFF. CDR3 nucleotide sequence: TGTGCCAGCAGCTTGGTTGGGGCTGGGGAAAAACTGTTTTTT.

The V call is TRBV15, the J call TRBJ2-7; D is unclear. V was clipped by 1 base and J by 6 bases, with 10 bases between them. The length of the CDR3 is 13 residues. In germline, CDR1 is LNHNV, CDR2 YYDKDF (reference sequence). This CDR3 reads CATSRVPNSEQYF. CDR3 nucleotide sequence: TGTGCCACCAGCAGAGTCCCGAATTCCGAGCAGTACTTC.

This chain joins TRBV6-1 and TRBJ2-2; a possible D gene is TRBD1 (6 bases). There are 14 residues in the CDR3. CDR1 MNHNS and CDR2 SASEGT come from the germline V gene. V was trimmed by 6 bases and J by 4 bases, leaving 12 bases between them. The CDR3 loop is CASRGATSTGELFF. As DNA, the CDR3 is TGTGCCAGCAGGGGGGCGACGAGCACCGGGGAGCTGTTTTTT.

This rearrangement joins TRBV5-1 to TRBJ2-6, with D perhaps TRBD2 (5 bases). The germline V gene has CDR1 SGHRS and CDR2 YFSETQ. With 0 bases removed from V and 4 bases from J, the gap between germline ends came to 8 bases. CDR3 length: 15 residues. Here the CDR3 reads CASSLGGIGANVLTF. CDR3 DNA sequence: TGCGCCAGCAGCTTGGGAGGGATCGGGGCCAACGTCCTGACTTTC.

V is TRBV2 and J is TRBJ1-2; D possibly corresponds to TRBD1 (5 bases). This CDR3 is built from 13 residues. Germline V CDR1 and CDR2: SNHLY, FYNNEI. V was pared by 6 bases and J by 4 bases, with 12 bases between. Written as DNA, the CDR3 is TGTGCCAGCAGAGGATTACAGGTCTATGGCTACACCTTC. It is translated as CASRGLQVYGYTF. Using reference TRBV2 and TRBJ1-2 for the parts outside the CDR3, the full variable domain is EPEVTQTPSHQVTQMGQEVILRCVPISNHLYFYWYRQILGQKVEFLVSFYNNEISEKSEIFDDQFSVERPDGSNFTLKIRSTKLEDSAMYFCASRGLQVYGYTFGSGTRLTVV.

V usage is TRBV10-2 and J usage is TRBJ2-3; the match to TRBD2 covers 9 bases. This CDR3 contains 16 residues. Unmatched junction bases numbered 12, after V lost 8 bases and J lost 3 bases. Germline CDR1 WSHSY, CDR2 SAAADI. The CDR3 region has the DNA TGCGCCAGCTACAGAAAAAGCGGGGGGAGGACAGATACGCAGTATTTT. This gives the protein CASYRKSGGRTDTQYF.

On this clone: At the DNA level, this CDR3 is encoded by other sequences in the same sample as well. The chain carries TRBV5-1 and TRBJ2-1; D remains unclear. The CDR3 loop spans 15 amino acids. Deletions cut 0 bases from V and 0 bases from J, with 7 bases between. CDR1 is SGHRS and CDR2 is YFSETQ in the germline V gene. Written as DNA, the CDR3 is TGCGCCAGCAGCTTGGGTGGGTCCTCCTACAATGAGCAGTTCTTC. This translates into CASSLGGSSYNEQFF.

The chain combines TRBV6-4 with TRBJ2-1; TRBD2 aligns across 7 bases. Germline V gene lookup returns CDR1 MRHNA and CDR2 SNTAGT. The junction had 8 bases not matched to a gene; V was cut back by 5 bases and J by 7 bases. The CDR3 has 14 residues. CDR3 sequence reads: CASSSGTKGNEQFF. Written as DNA, the CDR3 is TGTGCCAGCAGTTCCGGGACTAAAGGGAATGAGCAGTTCTTC.

The chain combines TRBV14 with TRBJ1-1; D ambiguous. CDR1 SGHDN and CDR2 FVKESK come from the germline V gene. V lost 3 bases, J lost 2 bases, and 10 bases lay in between. The CDR3 totals 14 residues. The CDR3 spells CASSQRAVNTEAFF. The CDR3, as DNA: TGTGCCAGCAGCCAGCGGGCGGTAAACACTGAAGCTTTCTTT.

The chain couples TRBV9 to TRBJ2-2; D is unresolved. This CDR3 is 12 amino acids long. Trimming shortened V by 1 base and J by 7 bases, and 5 bases separated the two germline ends. CDR1 is SGDLS and CDR2 is YYNGEE in the germline V gene. CDR3 coding DNA: TGTGCCAGCAGCGTATCTGTCGGGGAGCTGTTTTTT. This codes for CASSVSVGELFF.

This chain connects TRBV6-5 to TRBJ1-6; a possible D gene is TRBD1 (5 bases). Germline V gene data show CDR1 as MNHEY and CDR2 as SVGAGI. The CDR3 extends over 12 amino acids. The ends were cut back, 4 bases at V and 8 bases at J, with 6 bases in the middle. CDR3 residues: CASSWGDSPLHF. The DNA for the CDR3 is TGTGCCAGCAGTTGGGGGGATTCACCCCTCCACTTT.

V gene TRBV11-2 combines with J gene TRBJ1-2; a weak D match, TRBD1 (5 bases). CDR1 SGHAT and CDR2 FQNNGV come from the germline V gene. CDR3 length equals 15 residues. V was cut by 5 bases and J by 2 bases, with 15 bases left in between. DNA for the CDR3: TGTGCCAGCAGCCTGGGGGGGACGCCCAACTATGGCTACACCTTC. The encoded protein is CASSLGGTPNYGYTF.

The rearrangement uses TRBV7-6 and TRBJ2-3; 7 bases align to TRBD2. J gave up 1 base and V 1 base, and 5 bases lay outside the gene matches. Germline-derived CDR1 and CDR2 are SGHVS and FNYEAQ. This CDR3 spans 16 amino acids. The DNA of the CDR3 is TGTGCCAGCAGCTTAGGACAGCGGGGCGGCACAGATACGCAGTATTTT. Translated, it gives CASSLGQRGGTDTQYF.

In this sample, this clone turned up a few times. The chain employs TRBV30 and TRBJ1-3; D unclear. The V and J ends lost 3 bases and 0 bases respectively, with 9 bases between them. CDR1 is GTSNPN and CDR2 is SVGIG in the germline V gene (reference sequence). This CDR3 region has 14 residues. The CDR3 region has the DNA TGTGCCTGGAGGGCCCCCGCCTCTGGAAACACCATATATTTT. Residues: CAWRAPASGNTIYF.

This clone was observed a handful of times. The chain is built from TRBV11-2 and TRBJ2-6; D is uncertain. Germline loops: CDR1 SGHAT, CDR2 FQNNGV. Trimming stripped 3 bases from V and 3 bases from J, with 6 bases between. CDR3 length equals 14 residues. CDR3 bases: TGTGCCAGCAGCTTTACATTTGGGGCCAACGTCCTGACTTTC. This gives the protein CASSFTFGANVLTF.